What follows are 17 T cell receptor beta chains derived from one specimen sequenced in a study of regulatory T cells in long-lasting Graves disease. CDR3-region Arm-PCR and iRepertoire HTBI primers produced the TCR beta libraries. TCRdb re-derived calls from the multiplex PCR reads in MiXCR, one entry per CDR3 protein. The data contain 420,000 or so distinct CDR3 sequences, 23% of them singletons. Time point defined: persistent/refractory GD, antithyroid drugs over 5 years with positive TRAb. The TCR library was made from RNA extracted from PBMCs. The sequences come from peripheral blood mononuclear cells (PBMCs), collected when the disease was refractory, from a patient treated with antithyroid drugs. The receptors stem from a female donor with Graves disease.

This clonotype showed up many times. The CDR3 region is CASSVDRGDEQYF. The CDR3 region has the DNA TGTGCCAGCAGCGTGGACAGGGGCGACGAGCAGTACTTC. The chain uses TRBV2 and TRBJ2-7; 9 positions match TRBD1. The CDR3 is 13 amino acids. CDR1 is SNHLY, CDR2 FYNNEI, per germline. J lost 5 bases, V lost 6 bases, and 5 bases had no gene match.

The J gene is TRBJ2-7, the V gene TRBV7-2; 9 bases are a match to TRBD2. The CDR3 runs 16 residues. J lost 2 bases, V lost 1 base, and 6 bases had no gene match. The V gene's germline CDR1 is SGHTA and CDR2 FQGNSA. CDR3: CASSLGVIAGAYEQYF. CDR3 DNA: TGTGCCAGCAGCTTAGGAGTGATAGCGGGAGCCTACGAGCAGTACTTC.

V is TRBV12-3 or TRBV12-4 and J is TRBJ2-3; maybe TRBD2 (6 bases). Between the trimmed V and J ends, which lost 3 bases and 5 bases, there was a span of 9 bases. CDR3 length equals 13 residues. The CDR3 spells CASSFRAGDTQYF. CDR3 DNA sequence: TGTGCCAGCAGTTTCCGAGCGGGAGATACGCAGTATTTT.

A note on this clonotype: A much bigger clone sits one base away, suggesting this may be a read error. This chain links TRBV28 with TRBJ2-7; D gene ambiguous. CDR3 length equals 18 residues. The V end lost 2 bases, the J end lost 1 base, and 21 bases lay between the germline ends. CDR1 and CDR2 (germline): MDHEN, SYDVKM. CDR3 loop: CASSLQLTPSIASYEQYF. As DNA, the CDR3 is TGTGCCAGCAGTTTACAACTCACCCCATCAATTGCGTCCTACGAGCAGTACTTC.

This clonotype was counted only a few times. The V and J genes are TRBV20-1 and TRBJ2-7, with 10 bases identical to TRBD2. Germline lookup yields CDR1 DFQATT and CDR2 SNEGSKA (reference sequence). With 3 bases clipped from V and 4 bases from J, the junction kept 9 bases outside the gene matches. This CDR3 has 15 amino acids. The CDR3 DNA sequence: TGCAGTGCTAGTTCTCTTCTAGCGGGAGTATACGAGCAGTACTTC. Its protein is CSASSLLAGVYEQYF.

The chain recombines TRBV7-8 with TRBJ2-6; the match to TRBD2 covers 8 bases. This CDR3 has 19 amino acids. Germline trimming cut 2 bases from V and 0 bases from J; bases unmatched to any gene: 9. Germline V gives CDR1 SGHVS, CDR2 FQNEAQ. The CDR3 DNA sequence: TGTGCCAGCAGCTTATGGGCTAGCGGGCGAACCTCTGGGGCCAACGTCCTGACTTTC. This sequence encodes CASSLWASGRTSGANVLTF. Full variable domain (outside the CDR3, taken from reference TRBV7-8 and TRBJ2-6): GAGVSQSPRYKVAKRGQDVALRCDPISGHVSLFWYQQALGQGPEFLTYFQNEAQLDKSGLPSDRFFAERPEGSVSTLKIQRTQQEDSAVYLCASSLWASGRTSGANVLTFGAGSRLTVL.

This clonotype was found a few times. The chain couples TRBV29-1 to TRBJ1-2, with TRBD1 matching over 11 bases. Per the germline V gene, CDR1 is SQVTM and CDR2 is ANQGSEA. The CDR3 totals 12 residues. Trimming took 6 bases from V and 8 from J; bases not matched to a gene: 5. The CDR3 region is CSVIRTGGGYTF. CDR3 coding DNA: TGCAGCGTAATTCGGACAGGGGGCGGCTACACCTTC.

J is TRBJ1-2 and V is TRBV7-2; a weak D match, TRBD1 (5 bases). There are 15 residues in the CDR3. The germline V and J ends were trimmed by 5 bases and 9 bases, with 22 bases remaining between them. Per germline, CDR1 SGHTA and CDR2 FQGNSA. DNA for the CDR3: TGTGCCAGCAGCCCCATGACGGGGCAGGGTAATCGCTACACCTTC. It is translated as CASSPMTGQGNRYTF.

The chain's CDR3 is CASSEGQGAFNGYTF. In DNA form, the CDR3 reads TGTGCCAGCAGCGAGGGCCAGGGCGCCTTTAACGGCTACACCTTC. The chain recombines TRBV7-9 with TRBJ1-2, with D tentatively TRBD1 (5 bases). This CDR3 is 15 amino acids long. Trimming pared 5 bases from V and 8 bases from J, leaving 21 bases between. Germline V CDR1 and CDR2: SEHNR, FQNEAQ (reference sequence).

Concerning this clonotype itself: A far larger clone is a single base away, which makes a read error likely. The chain employs TRBV28 and TRBJ2-7; D might be TRBD1 or TRBD2, each matching 5 bases. From germline, CDR1 is MDHEN and CDR2 SYDVKM. The length of the CDR3 is 14 residues. The CDR3 reads CASSLAGAGYEQCF. The CDR3 nucleotides are TGTGCCAGCAGTTTAGCCGGGGCAGGGTACGAGCAGTGCTTC. Supplemented by reference TRBV28 and TRBJ2-7, the full variable domain reads DVKVTQSSRYLVKRTGEKVFLECVQDMDHENMFWYRQDPGLGLRLIYFSYDVKMKEKGDIPEGYSVSREKKERFSLILESASTNQTSMYLCASSLAGAGYEQCFGPGTRLTVT.

This clonotype was detected many times. The chain links TRBV6-5 to TRBJ2-2; 12 bases match TRBD2. CDR3 size: 15 residues. V trimming: 4 bases; J trimming: 3 bases; junction bases outside the gene matches: 0. Germline CDR1 MNHEY, CDR2 SVGAGI. The CDR3 here is CASSSSGRDTGELFF. The CDR3 DNA follows: TGTGCCAGCAGTTCTAGCGGGAGGGACACCGGGGAGCTGTTTTTT.

V gene TRBV28 combines with J gene TRBJ2-1, with 14 bases identical to TRBD2. V shed 3 bases and J 8 bases; nucleotides not matched to a gene: 0. CDR3 length equals 14 residues. The germline gives CDR1 MDHEN, CDR2 SYDVKM. CDR3 region: CASSLGLAGDEQFF. As DNA, the CDR3 is TGTGCCAGCAGTTTGGGACTAGCGGGAGATGAGCAGTTCTTC.

V usage is TRBV29-1 and J usage is TRBJ1-1; D call uncertain. The V gene lost 6 bases and the J gene lost 2 bases, with 16 bases spanning the gap. This CDR3 region has 14 residues. Germline lookup yields CDR1 SQVTM and CDR2 ANQGSEA. The CDR3 region is CSVGNLAPNTEAFF. CDR3 DNA: TGCAGCGTGGGAAATTTGGCTCCCAACACTGAAGCTTTCTTT.

This clonotype is classed as medium-sized. The chain uses TRBV2 and TRBJ1-4; D is unclear. V was trimmed by 6 bases and J by 8 bases, leaving 19 bases between them. Looked up from germline, CDR1 is SNHLY and CDR2 is FYNNEI. The CDR3 runs to 15 residues. CDR3 residues: CASRKERFSEEKLFF. The CDR3 coding sequence is TGTGCCAGCAGGAAAGAGCGGTTTTCGGAAGAAAAACTGTTTTTT. Together with reference TRBV2 and TRBJ1-4, the CDR3 gives the full variable domain: EPEVTQTPSHQVTQMGQEVILRCVPISNHLYFYWYRQILGQKVEFLVSFYNNEISEKSEIFDDQFSVERPDGSNFTLKIRSTKLEDSAMYFCASRKERFSEEKLFFGSGTQLSVL.

This rearrangement joins TRBV12-3 or TRBV12-4 to TRBJ2-1; D not resolved. This CDR3 spans 14 amino acids. Trimming stripped 5 bases from V and 0 bases from J, with 8 bases between. The CDR3 coding sequence is TGTGCCAGCAGTCTCCCGACCTCCTACAATGAGCAGTTCTTC. It codes for CASSLPTSYNEQFF.

The rearrangement joins TRBV19 to TRBJ1-2; 7 nucleotides match TRBD1. The CDR3 has 13 amino acids. Germline V gene data show CDR1 as LNHDA and CDR2 as SQIVND (reference sequence). The junction had 9 bases not matched to a gene; V was cut back by 9 bases and J by 5 bases. The CDR3 here is CASRQGGRYGYTF. Here the CDR3 DNA reads TGTGCCAGCCGACAGGGAGGCCGATATGGCTACACCTTC.

This clonotype was observed a few times. This chain connects TRBV27 to TRBJ2-7, with 9 bases that match TRBD1. Germline-derived CDR1 and CDR2 are MNHEY and SMNVEV (reference sequence). This CDR3 is built from 15 residues. V was pared by 6 bases and J by 0 bases, with 6 bases of the junction left unmatched. This CDR3 reads CASSRGQGFSYEQYF. In DNA form, the CDR3 reads TGTGCCAGCAGCCGGGGACAGGGTTTCTCCTACGAGCAGTACTTC.